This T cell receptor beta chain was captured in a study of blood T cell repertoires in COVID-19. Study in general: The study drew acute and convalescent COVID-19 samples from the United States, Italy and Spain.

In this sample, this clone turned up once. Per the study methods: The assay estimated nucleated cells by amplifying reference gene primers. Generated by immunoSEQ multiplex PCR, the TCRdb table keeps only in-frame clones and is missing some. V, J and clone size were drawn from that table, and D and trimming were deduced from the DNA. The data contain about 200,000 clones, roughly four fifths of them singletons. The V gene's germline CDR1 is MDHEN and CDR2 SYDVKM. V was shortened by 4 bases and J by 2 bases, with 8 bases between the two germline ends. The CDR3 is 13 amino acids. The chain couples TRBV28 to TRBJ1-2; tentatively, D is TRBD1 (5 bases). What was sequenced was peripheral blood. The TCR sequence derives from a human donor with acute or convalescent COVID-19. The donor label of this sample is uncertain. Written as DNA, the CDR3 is TGTGCCAGCAGTTCAGACAGCAACTATGGCTACACCTTC. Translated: CASSSDSNYGYTF.